One and the same sample provided the 10 T cell receptor beta chains below, sequenced in a study of T cell responses to AZD1222 COVID-19 vaccine. Data came from immunoSEQ multiplex PCR; TCRdb stores just in-frame clones and leaves some out. The sample yields 95,000 to 100,000 clones, 65% to 85% seen once. Sequences were derived from peripheral blood, sampled 28 days after the second AZD1222 dose. These TCRs come from an adult who received the AZD1222 COVID-19 vaccine.

The chain combines TRBV5-8 with TRBJ1-2, with no clear D. Germline-derived CDR1 and CDR2 are SGHTS and YDEGEE. Trimming took 4 bases from V and 4 from J, leaving 11 bases between them. The CDR3 contains 13 residues. CDR3 amino acids: CASSEGRGYGYTF. The DNA of the CDR3 is TGTGCCAGCAGCGAAGGACGGGGCTATGGCTACACCTTC. Using reference TRBV5-8 and TRBJ1-2 for the parts outside the CDR3, the full variable domain is EAGVTQSPTHLIKTRGQQATLRCSPISGHTSVYWYQQALGLGLQFLLWYDEGEERNRGNFPPRFSGRQFPNYSSELNVNALELEDSALYLCASSEGRGYGYTFGSGTRLTVV.

The chain employs TRBV7-9 and TRBJ2-5; TRBD1 matches at 8 bases. The germline V gene has CDR1 SEHNR and CDR2 FQNEAQ (reference sequence). After removal of 2 bases from V and 1 base from J, the junction contained 3 bases not matched to a gene. The CDR3 is 15 amino acids. CDR3 sequence reads: CASSLRQGTQETQYF. CDR3 DNA: TGTGCCAGCAGCTTACGACAGGGGACCCAAGAGACCCAGTACTTC.

This clone came up a few times. V usage is TRBV18 and J usage is TRBJ2-7; TRBD1 matches at 7 bases. The CDR3 loop spans 15 amino acids. The germline CDR1 and CDR2 sequences are KGHSH and LQKENI. V lost 3 bases and J lost 2; bases outside the gene matches: 7. Written as DNA, the CDR3 is TGTGCCAGCTCACCCGAGCTAGGGGGCCCCTACGAGCAGTACTTC. Residues: CASSPELGGPYEQYF.

The J gene is TRBJ1-6, the V gene TRBV5-4; maybe TRBD1 (6 bases). With 0 bases removed from V and 7 bases from J, the gap between germline ends came to 11 bases. This CDR3 contains 15 residues. CDR1 and CDR2 from the germline V gene are SGHNT and YYREEE (reference sequence). CDR3 loop: CASSLAAGANSPLHF. Here the CDR3 DNA reads TGTGCCAGCAGCTTGGCCGCAGGGGCAAATTCACCCCTCCACTTT.

V gene TRBV19 combines with J gene TRBJ1-1; 8 bases are a match to TRBD1. Germline trimming cut 4 bases from V and 4 bases from J; bases unmatched to any gene: 5. The length of the CDR3 is 14 residues. Looked up from germline, CDR1 is LNHDA and CDR2 is SQIVND (reference sequence). The CDR3 nucleotides read TGTGCCAGTAGTACCCAGGGGGCGTCCACTGAAGCTTTCTTT. This encodes CASSTQGASTEAFF.

The V and J genes are TRBV6-5 and TRBJ1-5; D is ambiguous. The CDR3 loop spans 13 amino acids. Germline V lookup: CDR1 MNHEY, CDR2 SVGAGI. The V end was cut by 7 bases, the J end by 0 bases, with 7 bases between. The CDR3: CASNFYSNQPQHF. The CDR3 region has the DNA TGTGCCAGCAACTTTTATAGCAATCAGCCCCAGCATTTT.

This clone was seen a few times. The genes are TRBV5-1 and TRBJ2-7; 7 bases are a match to TRBD1. This CDR3 is 16 amino acids long. The trim removed 1 base at V and 6 bases at J, leaving 13 bases unmatched. Per the germline V gene, CDR1 is SGHRS and CDR2 is YFSETQ. The CDR3 loop is CASSLKRDSLWSEQYF. Here the CDR3 DNA reads TGCGCCAGCAGCTTGAAACGGGACAGCTTATGGAGCGAGCAGTACTTC.

The V call is TRBV29-1, the J call TRBJ2-7; tentatively, D is TRBD1 or TRBD2 (6 bases each). Trimming removed 4 bases at V and 4 bases at J, with 14 bases between. The CDR3 is 13 residues long. Germline V gene sequence: CDR1 SQVTM, CDR2 ANQGSEA. CDR3 nucleotide sequence: TGCAGCGTTGGTGGGGGGCTCTATTACGAGCAGTACTTC. This codes for CSVGGGLYYEQYF.

Of note for this clone: Different DNA sequences within this sample yield the same CDR3. The chain has TRBV5-1 and TRBJ1-2; D not certain. This CDR3 has 13 residues. Trimming left V 1 base short and J 4 bases short, with 8 bases between. The germline gives CDR1 SGHRS, CDR2 YFSETQ. CDR3 DNA: TGCGCCAGCAGCTTGAGGCAGACCTATGGCTACACCTTC. This codes for CASSLRQTYGYTF.

V is TRBV11-3 and J is TRBJ2-1; D might be TRBD1 or TRBD2, each matching 5 bases. Trimming cost V 5 bases and J 9 bases, with 20 bases left between them. The CDR3 contains 15 residues. CDR1 SGHNT and CDR2 YENEEA come from the germline V gene. The CDR3 nucleotides read TGTGCCAGCAGCGCCCCGGGGACCCCAAGGGGTGAGCAGTTCTTC. Translation: CASSAPGTPRGEQFF.